The 26 T cell receptor beta chains presented below share a single source sample, sequenced in a study of PD-1 blockade in mismatch repair-deficient tumors. Sequencing was performed with immunoSEQ multiplex PCR; in TCRdb, only in-frame clones are kept and a portion is missing. This table holds approximately 100,000 clones, 82% found once. The source material was peripheral blood, sampled approximately 35 weeks after starting pembrolizumab. Source of these receptors: an adult with mismatch repair-deficient cancer.

This clone counts as medium-sized. The CDR3 DNA sequence: TGTGCCAGCTCACCTCCCCAGGGGGTGAGAACCGGGGAGCTGTTTTTT. It is translated as CASSPPQGVRTGELFF. The chain links TRBV18 to TRBJ2-2, with 7 bases fitting TRBD1. J lost 5 bases, V lost 3 bases, and 9 bases had no gene match. Germline lookup yields CDR1 KGHSH and CDR2 LQKENI. The CDR3 is 16 amino acids.

Only a few counts were recorded for this clone. The chain links TRBV7-9 to TRBJ1-1; 7 nucleotides match TRBD1. Trimming took 4 bases from V and 1 from J; bases not matched to a gene: 3. The CDR3 length is 14 residues. CDR1 and CDR2 (germline): SEHNR, FQNEAQ (reference sequence). The CDR3 loop is CASSSGQENTEAFF. The CDR3 nucleotides are TGTGCCAGCAGCTCCGGACAGGAGAACACTGAAGCTTTCTTT.

As regards this clone: This specimen includes other DNA sequences encoding the same CDR3. The chain employs TRBV7-9 and TRBJ2-1; D not resolved. The CDR3 is 12 residues long. The germline gives CDR1 SEHNR, CDR2 FQNEAQ (reference sequence). Deletions cut 3 bases from V and 7 bases from J, with 7 bases between. The CDR3 DNA is TGTGCCAGCAGCTTCGGTGTTAATGAGCAGTTCTTC. It translates to CASSFGVNEQFF.

This chain uses TRBV6-5 with TRBJ2-7; D gene uncertain. V was cut by 4 bases and J by 4 bases, with 8 bases left in between. Germline V gene lookup returns CDR1 MNHEY and CDR2 SVGAGI. The CDR3 totals 12 residues. CDR3 amino acids: CASSLARYEQYF. The CDR3 coding sequence is TGTGCCAGCAGTTTAGCCCGATACGAGCAGTACTTC.

The chain combines TRBV15 with TRBJ1-4; D unclear. Trimming stripped 0 bases from V and 2 bases from J, with 10 bases between. This CDR3 spans 16 amino acids. Per the germline V gene, CDR1 is LNHNV and CDR2 is YYDKDF (reference sequence). DNA for the CDR3: TGTGCCACCAGCAGAGACGCTTCCCTGACTAATGAAAAACTGTTTTTT. As protein: CATSRDASLTNEKLFF.

The rearrangement joins TRBV27 to TRBJ2-3; D remains unclear. This CDR3 has 10 residues. V gave up 7 bases and J gave up 5 bases, with 4 bases separating them. Germline V CDR1 and CDR2: MNHEY, SMNVEV (reference sequence). The CDR3 nucleotides read TGTGCCAGCAAAAAAGATACGCAGTATTTT. It codes for CASKKDTQYF.

The V and J genes are TRBV5-1 and TRBJ2-7; 9 bases match TRBD2. Germline assignment: CDR1 SGHRS and CDR2 YFSETQ. The CDR3 sequence is 14 residues long. V lost 3 bases, J lost 3 bases, and 4 bases stayed unmatched. In DNA, the CDR3 is TGCGCCAGCAGCTCGACTAGCGGAGGCTACGAGCAGTACTTC. Protein sequence: CASSSTSGGYEQYF.

The rearrangement uses TRBV18 and TRBJ2-4, with 9 nucleotides matching TRBD2. The length of the CDR3 is 19 residues. Germline loops: CDR1 KGHSH, CDR2 LQKENI. V trimming: 2 bases; J trimming: 2 bases; junction bases outside the gene matches: 13. The CDR3 nucleotides are TGTGCCAGCTCACCAAGAGTAGCGGGAGCGGGGGAGACCAAAAACATTCAGTACTTC. Amino acid sequence: CASSPRVAGAGETKNIQYF.

The chain carries TRBV6-6 and TRBJ2-3, with 8 bases aligning to TRBD2. V gave up 5 bases and J gave up 1 base; unmatched junction bases: 5. CDR1 MNHNY and CDR2 SVGAGI come from the germline V gene (reference sequence). CDR3 length equals 15 residues. This chain's CDR3 is CASSHGTRGTDTQYF. In DNA, the CDR3 is TGTGCCAGCAGTCATGGGACTAGAGGCACAGATACGCAGTATTTT.

The V call is TRBV6-5, the J call TRBJ2-5, with D possibly being TRBD2 (5 bases). Germline CDR1 MNHEY, CDR2 SVGAGI. This CDR3 has 13 amino acids. Trimming took off 7 bases at V and 1 base at J, with 10 bases between the two ends. The CDR3 spells CASTRAGQETQYF. CDR3 DNA: TGTGCCAGCACCCGGGCGGGCCAAGAGACCCAGTACTTC.

This chain links TRBV5-6 with TRBJ2-7, with D tentatively TRBD2 (6 bases). Germline CDR1 SGHDT, CDR2 YYEEEE. V was clipped by 4 bases and J by 3 bases, with 17 bases between them. The CDR3 runs to 15 residues. CDR3 in amino acids: CASSPNGGYGYEQYF. The CDR3 DNA reads as TGTGCCAGCAGCCCAAACGGGGGATACGGCTACGAGCAGTACTTC.

This chain links TRBV10-1 with TRBJ1-1, with TRBD1 as a possible D gene (5 bases). CDR3 length: 14 amino acids. V shed 2 bases and J shed 1 base, with 8 bases lying between them. The germline CDR1 and CDR2 sequences are WNHNN and SYGVQD (reference sequence). The CDR3 DNA reads as TGCGCCAGCAGTGAGAGGACACAGAACACTGAAGCTTTCTTT. Translating it yields CASSERTQNTEAFF.

CDR3 region: CASSSPQGISTGNTIYF. The CDR3 DNA reads as TGTGCCAGCAGCTCGCCACAGGGGATCTCAACTGGAAACACCATATATTTT. The genes are TRBV7-8 and TRBJ1-3, with 7 bases lining up with TRBD1. Germline-derived CDR1 and CDR2 are SGHVS and FQNEAQ. J lost 2 bases, V lost 4 bases, and 11 bases had no gene match. The CDR3 has 17 residues.

This chain connects TRBV27 to TRBJ2-1; D gene ambiguous. The germline gives CDR1 MNHEY, CDR2 SMNVEV (reference sequence). This CDR3 is built from 14 residues. The germline V and J ends were trimmed by 4 bases and 7 bases, with 14 bases remaining between them. DNA for the CDR3: TGTGCCAGCAGTTCCCCCGGCAGTCAGAATGAGCAGTTCTTC. Its protein is CASSSPGSQNEQFF.

The chain couples TRBV30 to TRBJ2-5; D is perhaps TRBD1 or TRBD2 (6 bases each). V lost 7 bases and J lost 1, with 16 bases in between. From germline, CDR1 is GTSNPN and CDR2 SVGIG (reference sequence). The CDR3 sequence is 14 residues long. CDR3: CASGAWATQETQYF. CDR3 nucleotides: TGTGCCTCGGGGGCTTGGGCGACCCAAGAGACCCAGTACTTC.

V usage is TRBV7-9 and J usage is TRBJ2-1; the D is unclear. Germline V gives CDR1 SEHNR, CDR2 FQNEAQ (reference sequence). The CDR3 loop spans 18 amino acids. V dropped 5 bases and J dropped 0 bases, with 20 bases sitting between them. CDR3 sequence reads: CASSPKDLGISSYNEQFF. In nucleotides, the CDR3 is TGTGCCAGCAGCCCAAAAGATTTGGGGATCAGCTCCTACAATGAGCAGTTCTTC.

This sequence joins TRBV6-5 and TRBJ1-3; perhaps TRBD1 as D (6 bases). This CDR3 has 13 amino acids. Germline CDR1 MNHEY, CDR2 SVGAGI. V was trimmed by 3 bases and J by 9 bases, leaving 12 bases between them. CDR3 protein: CASSYSQGSTIYF. CDR3 nucleotides: TGTGCCAGCAGTTATAGCCAGGGGAGCACCATATATTTT.

The rearrangement uses TRBV11-3 and TRBJ2-2; D may match TRBD1 or TRBD2 (5 bases each). This CDR3 has 15 amino acids. V lost 5 bases, J lost 5 bases, and 15 bases lay in between. CDR1 and CDR2 (germline): SGHNT, YENEEA. The CDR3 loop is CASSPSGTATGELFF. CDR3 sequence (DNA): TGTGCCAGCAGCCCCTCCGGGACGGCTACCGGGGAGCTGTTTTTT.

The chain couples TRBV19 to TRBJ1-1, with D uncertain. V lost 4 bases and J lost 7, with 16 bases in between. The germline gives CDR1 LNHDA, CDR2 SQIVND (reference sequence). The CDR3 is made up of 14 amino acids. In nucleotides, the CDR3 is TGTGCCAGTAGTAATATTCCGACTCCCTTTGAAGCTTTCTTT. Amino acid sequence: CASSNIPTPFEAFF.

V and J are TRBV14 and TRBJ1-4; D gene unclear. Trimming shortened V by 4 bases and J by 6 bases, and 12 bases separated the two germline ends. CDR1 and CDR2 from the germline V gene are SGHDN and FVKESK. The CDR3 consists of 14 residues. Written as DNA, the CDR3 is TGTGCCAGCAGCCGCCCGGGAACCTATGAAAAACTGTTTTTT. Encoded protein: CASSRPGTYEKLFF.

CDR3 sequence reads: CASSLGPNYEQYF. The CDR3 bases are TGTGCCAGCAGCCTAGGGCCTAACTACGAGCAGTACTTC. The chain uses TRBV7-8 and TRBJ2-7; no clear D. This CDR3 contains 13 residues. The germline gives CDR1 SGHVS, CDR2 FQNEAQ. The V end lost 5 bases, the J end lost 3 bases, and 11 bases lay between the germline ends.

The J gene is TRBJ2-1, the V gene TRBV6-5; 7 bases match TRBD2. V trimming: 10 bases; J trimming: 6 bases; junction bases outside the gene matches: 15. Germline V lookup: CDR1 MNHEY, CDR2 SVGAGI. The CDR3 contains 15 residues. The CDR3 here is CAILPREPSANEQFF. As DNA, the CDR3 is TGTGCCATCCTACCGCGGGAGCCTTCCGCCAATGAGCAGTTCTTC.

There are a few counts of this clone. The genes are TRBV29-1 and TRBJ2-7; tentative D call: TRBD1 (6 bases). The CDR3 runs 12 residues. From germline, CDR1 is SQVTM and CDR2 ANQGSEA. The V end was cut by 5 bases, the J end by 5 bases, with 13 bases between. CDR3: CSVCQGFDEQYF. The CDR3 nucleotides read TGCAGCGTTTGTCAGGGGTTTGACGAGCAGTACTTC.

The V call is TRBV7-9, the J call TRBJ1-2; the D is unclear. The CDR3 runs 15 residues. V lost 4 bases to trimming and J lost 0 bases, with 12 bases between them. Germline-derived CDR1 and CDR2 are SEHNR and FQNEAQ (reference sequence). Written as DNA, the CDR3 is TGTGCCAGCAGCTCTACCGACAAAACTAACTATGGCTACACCTTC. It codes for CASSSTDKTNYGYTF.

The chain has TRBV5-6 and TRBJ2-1, with 10 bases matching TRBD2. Trimming at V came to 5 bases and at J to 0 bases, leaving 5 bases not matched to a gene. The CDR3 contains 16 residues. The V gene's germline CDR1 is SGHDT and CDR2 YYEEEE. The CDR3 here is CASRPRLAGSYNEQFF. The DNA for the CDR3 is TGTGCCAGCAGACCTCGACTAGCGGGCTCCTACAATGAGCAGTTCTTC.

The chain has TRBV14 and TRBJ2-7; 7 nucleotides match TRBD1. CDR1 SGHDN and CDR2 FVKESK come from the germline V gene. The V segment lost 4 bases and the J segment 3 bases; nucleotides outside the gene matches: 6. The CDR3 sequence is 14 residues long. The CDR3 loop is CASSRQGVSYEQYF. The DNA of the CDR3 is TGTGCCAGCAGCCGGCAGGGGGTTAGCTACGAGCAGTACTTC.